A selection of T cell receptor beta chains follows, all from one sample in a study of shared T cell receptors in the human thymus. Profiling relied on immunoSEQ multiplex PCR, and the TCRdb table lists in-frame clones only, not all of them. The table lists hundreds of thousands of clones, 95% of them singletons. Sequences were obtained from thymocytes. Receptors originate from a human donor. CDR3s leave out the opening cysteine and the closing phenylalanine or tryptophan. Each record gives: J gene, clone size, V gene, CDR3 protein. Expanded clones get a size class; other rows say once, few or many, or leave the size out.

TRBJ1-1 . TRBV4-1 ASSQGITWNTEAF
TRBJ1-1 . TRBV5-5 ASSFLGPPKHTEAF
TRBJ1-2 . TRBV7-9 ASSAHGFPSYGYT
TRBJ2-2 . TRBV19 ASSTGGGPGELF
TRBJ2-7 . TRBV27 ASSPQDGIYEQY
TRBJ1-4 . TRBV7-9 ASSLEEEKLF
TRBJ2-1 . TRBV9 ASSSGGSGRNEQF
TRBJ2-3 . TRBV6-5 ASSRTSVSTDTQY
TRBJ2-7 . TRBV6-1 ASTSGTGADEQY
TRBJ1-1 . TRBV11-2 ASSLGGQGTVDTEAF
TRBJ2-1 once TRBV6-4 ASSDPFLGVGVYNEQF
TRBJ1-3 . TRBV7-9 ASKRQGAGGNTIY
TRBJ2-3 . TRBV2 ASSERGTLAGETDTQY
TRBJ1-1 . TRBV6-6 ASSSPGFAPTEAF
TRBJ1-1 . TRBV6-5 ASRTGNTEAF
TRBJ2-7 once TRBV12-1 ASSPGLAEQY
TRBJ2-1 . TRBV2 ASSALNRLSYNEQF
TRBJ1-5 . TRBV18 ASSPGQGSNQPQH
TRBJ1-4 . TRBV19 ASSIFYGRGEKLF
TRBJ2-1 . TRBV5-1 ASSIEAGTVDNEQF
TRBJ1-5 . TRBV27 ASNSNQPQH
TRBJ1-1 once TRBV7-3 ASSYRILNTEAF
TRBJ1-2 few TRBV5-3 ARNLPGKSLYGYT
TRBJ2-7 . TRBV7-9 ASSLGNLNPYYEQY
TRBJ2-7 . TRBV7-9 ASSLGVCEASVIPYEQY
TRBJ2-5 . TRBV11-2 ASSLDTSVQETQY
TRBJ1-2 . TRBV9 ASSPIGQGASGGRGYT
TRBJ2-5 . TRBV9 ASSIVPQETQY
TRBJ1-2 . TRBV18 ASSPPGRRVGYT